Detailed here is one T cell receptor (beta chain). This clonotype came up a few times. Which antigen it targets is not known. It has no much larger one-base neighbor in the sample; base qualities were not kept. The donors were 40 or so Caucasian individuals from Russia, aged 6 to 90 years, who were systemically healthy. Each donor gave about 10 milliliters of peripheral blood, drawn into EDTA-treated Vacutainer tubes. Ficoll-Paque density-gradient centrifugation was used to isolate PBMCs, with at least 7 million obtained per sample. Trizol reagent was used to extract total RNA from PBMCs, with at least 5.5 micrograms per sample. For every donor, an aliquot of PBMCs went through flow cytometry to measure the percentages of naive CD45RAhigh/CD27high T cells. The library was prepared using 5' RACE. Sequencing relied on an Illumina HiSeq 2500. A second PCR of about 6 to 12 cycles was run with a J-beta primer mix and a sample-barcoded 5' primer. A unique molecular identifier was introduced onto each TCR beta cDNA molecule by a template-switch 5' adaptor carrying 12 random nucleotides. At least 2.5 million CDR3-containing paired-end reads were obtained from each sample. First-strand cDNA was synthesized from all RNA with the Mint cDNA synthesis kit, primed by a TRBC-specific oligonucleotide. Following uracil-DNA glycosylase treatment, all cDNA underwent a first 18-cycle PCR with the universal primers M1SS and BC2_uni_R. As for the original processing: Each sample was normalized by randomly selecting 1 million high-quality reads, each carrying a distinct molecular identifier. Reads with shared molecular identifiers were discarded instead of being binned into consensus sequences. MiTCR, set to a Q25 quality threshold and the strictest error-elimination algorithm, was used for CDR3 identification, clonotype clustering and error correction. A nonparametric unseen species model using Euler transformation provided a lower-bound estimate of total TCR beta diversity. TCRdb ran its own pipeline on the public reads, namely fastp trimming at Q25 and MiXCR clone calling, and kept in-frame beta chains. Each CDR3 protein gets just one entry, which takes the most common genes and DNA from the rows behind it. TCRdb's processing, not the study's, gives the V and J calls here. The sample table shows approximately 690,000 distinct CDR3 sequences, and around 41% are seen once. The ten top clones hold around 30% of the sample.

This record comes from a study of blood T cells in healthy people across ages (dated by TCRdb to the mid-2010s). Regarding the research as a whole: In model experiments, template switching captured about one uniquely barcoded TCR beta cDNA molecule for every two T cells. The study measured age-related changes in TCR beta repertoire diversity using deep sequencing normalized with unique cDNA molecular identifiers. For two donors (one aged 18 to 30 and one aged 80 or older), the study analyzed two additional independent replicas of 1 million unique cDNA reads from the same blood draw. The donors were divided into four age groups: young (average approximately 17 years), middle-aged (under 40), aged (62) and long-lived (about 90). To avoid experimental bias, donors of different ages were randomly spread across the sequencing lanes. Study-wide findings and limitations: As age increased, observed TCR beta diversity per million T cells dropped in a roughly linear way, and a significant reduction was already evident by age about 36. Since profiling was done on bulk unsorted PBMCs, naive and antigen-experienced compartments could not be conclusively compared. A strong correlation was found between observed TCR beta diversity and the percentage of naive T cells measured by flow cytometry. Compared with the aged group, more naive CD4+ T cells, fewer expanded clones and increased TCR diversity were shown by the long-lived group, suggesting age selection. The CMV infection status of donors was not known, potentially confounding age-related changes in expanded clonotypes. Estimates of total diversity based on one million sequenced T cells were regarded as lower bounds and as underestimates.

The sequence came from a man older than 75 in good health. Specimen: blood.

In nucleotide form, the sequence is TGTGCCAGCAGTTACTATTTACAGCGGGCAGCGCAGTTCTTC. It specifies CASSYYLQRAAQFF. The chain uses TRBV6-2 or TRBV6-3 and TRBJ2-1; the best D guess is TRBD2, with 6 bases matching. The CDR3 sequence holds 14 residues, the cysteine and phenylalanine included. The retained sequence is limited to the CDR3, 42 bases, with the frame set at the first base. From the germline V gene, CDR1 is MNHEY and CDR2 is SVGEGT. V was cut back by 1 base and J by 12 bases, leaving a gap of 16 bases between them.